The TCR beta chain under discussion was sequenced for a study of T cell responses to AZD1222 COVID-19 vaccine. The V and J ends lost 1 base and 5 bases, in that order; junction bases with no gene match: 12. Germline V gives CDR1 LGHNA, CDR2 YSLEER. This CDR3 contains 17 residues. Measured with immunoSEQ multiplex PCR; TCRdb has only the in-frame clones, and not every one. The sample lists 100,000 or so clones, roughly 90% occurring once. The chain links TRBV4-3 to TRBJ2-5; 8 bases align to TRBD2. This receptor was obtained from an adult in good health. The sequences come from peripheral blood, collected on day 0 of AZD1222 vaccination. CDR3 DNA sequence: TGCGCCAGCAGCCAAGGGGTTTTCGGGGGGGGAACGGAGACCCAGTACTTC. Encoded protein: CASSQGVFGGGTETQYF.